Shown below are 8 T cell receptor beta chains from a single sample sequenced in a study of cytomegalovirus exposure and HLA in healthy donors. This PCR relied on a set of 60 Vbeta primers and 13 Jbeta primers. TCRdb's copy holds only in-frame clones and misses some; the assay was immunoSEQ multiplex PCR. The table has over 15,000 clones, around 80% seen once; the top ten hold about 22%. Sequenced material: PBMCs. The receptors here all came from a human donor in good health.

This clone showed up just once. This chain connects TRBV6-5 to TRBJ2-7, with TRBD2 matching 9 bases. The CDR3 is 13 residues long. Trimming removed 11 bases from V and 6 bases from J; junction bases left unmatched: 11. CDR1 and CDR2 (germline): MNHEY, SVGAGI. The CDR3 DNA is TGTGCCTGTAGCGGGAGCCACCACAGCGAGCAGTACTTC. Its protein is CACSGSHHSEQYF.

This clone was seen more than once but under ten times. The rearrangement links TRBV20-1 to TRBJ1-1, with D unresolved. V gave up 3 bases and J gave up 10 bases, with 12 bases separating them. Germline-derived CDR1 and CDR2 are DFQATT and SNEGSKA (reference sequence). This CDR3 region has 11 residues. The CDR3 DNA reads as TGCAGTGCTAGTCTTGCACGCGGAGCTTTCTTT. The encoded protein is CSASLARGAFF.

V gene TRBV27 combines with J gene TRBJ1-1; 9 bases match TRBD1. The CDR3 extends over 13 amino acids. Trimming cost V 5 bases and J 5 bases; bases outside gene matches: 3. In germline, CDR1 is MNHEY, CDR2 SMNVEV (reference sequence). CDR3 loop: CASSVGQGTEAFF. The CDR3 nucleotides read TGTGCCAGCAGTGTCGGACAGGGGACTGAAGCTTTCTTT.

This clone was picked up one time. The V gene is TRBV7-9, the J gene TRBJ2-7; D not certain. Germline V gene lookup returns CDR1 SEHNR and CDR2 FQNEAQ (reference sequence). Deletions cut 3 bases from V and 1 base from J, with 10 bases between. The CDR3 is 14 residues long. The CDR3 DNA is TGTGCCAGCAGCTTTTCGCAGGATTCCTACGAGCAGTACTTC. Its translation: CASSFSQDSYEQYF. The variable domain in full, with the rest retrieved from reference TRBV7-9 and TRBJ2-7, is DTGVSQNPRHKITKRGQNVTFRCDPISEHNRLYWYRQTLGQGPEFLTYFQNEAQLEKSRLLSDRFSAERPKGSFSTLEIQRTEQGDSAMYLCASSFSQDSYEQYFGPGTRLTVT.

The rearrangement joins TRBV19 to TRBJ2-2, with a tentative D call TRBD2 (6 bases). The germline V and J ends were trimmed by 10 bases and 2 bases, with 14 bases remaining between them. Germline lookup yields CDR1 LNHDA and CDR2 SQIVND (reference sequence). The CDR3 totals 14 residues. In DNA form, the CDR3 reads TGTGCCACCCGACCGGGACTTAACACCGGGGAGCTGTTTTTT. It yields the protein CATRPGLNTGELFF. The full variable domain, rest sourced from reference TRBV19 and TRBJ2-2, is DGGITQSPKYLFRKEGQNVTLSCEQNLNHDAMYWYRQDPGQGLRLIYYSQIVNDFQKGDIAEGYSVSREKKESFPLTVTSAQKNPTAFYLCATRPGLNTGELFFGEGSRLTVL.

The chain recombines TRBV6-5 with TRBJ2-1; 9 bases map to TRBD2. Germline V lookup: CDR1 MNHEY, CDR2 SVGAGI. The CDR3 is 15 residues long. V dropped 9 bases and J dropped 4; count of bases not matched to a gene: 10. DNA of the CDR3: TGTGCCAGTGGAACCCTAGCGGGGTGGTACAATGAGCAGTTCTTC. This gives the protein CASGTLAGWYNEQFF.

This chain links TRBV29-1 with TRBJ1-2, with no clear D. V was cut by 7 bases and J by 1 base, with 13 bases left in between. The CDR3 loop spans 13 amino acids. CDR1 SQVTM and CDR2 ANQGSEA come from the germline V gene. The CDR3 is CSAHEPGNYGYTF. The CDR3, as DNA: TGCAGCGCCCATGAACCGGGTAACTATGGCTACACCTTC.

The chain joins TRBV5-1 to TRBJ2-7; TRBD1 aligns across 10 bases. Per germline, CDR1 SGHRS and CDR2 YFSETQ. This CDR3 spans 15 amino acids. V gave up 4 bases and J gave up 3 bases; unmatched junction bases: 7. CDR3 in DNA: TGCGCCAGCAGCCCCTTACGGACAGGGGGCTACGAGCAGTACTTC. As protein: CASSPLRTGGYEQYF.